This T cell receptor (beta chain) is drawn from a study of blood T cell repertoires in COVID-19. Study summary: COVID-19 samples from acute and convalescent phases originated in the United States, Italy and Spain. T cells, B-cell-depleted T cells, or PBMCs supplied cDNA or gDNA.

The trim removed 1 base at V and 2 bases at J, leaving 11 bases unmatched. The CDR3 spans 19 residues. In germline, CDR1 is MNHNS, CDR2 SASEGT. As processed by the authors: Amplification of reference gene primers was used by the study to estimate nucleated cell counts. Method: immunoSEQ multiplex PCR; TCRdb's copy keeps in-frame clones and lacks some. V and J calls and clone size follow that table, whereas D and trimming were derived from the DNA. The sample records fewer than 250,000 clones, roughly 82% being singletons. This TCR was recovered from a woman in her seventies with acute or convalescent COVID-19. Sequenced input: peripheral blood. The genes are TRBV6-1 and TRBJ1-4; 9 nucleotides align to TRBD1. CDR3 in DNA: TGTGCCAGCAGTGAAGGTTTACAGGGGGCATTGTTTACTAATGAAAAACTGTTTTTT. It codes for CASSEGLQGALFTNEKLFF.